These T cell receptor beta chains were read from a single sample in a study of blood T cell repertoires in COVID-19. The data were produced by immunoSEQ multiplex PCR, yet TCRdb's version contains in-frame clones alone and is incomplete. The table has some 220,000 clones, 70% to 90% seen once. The sequencing input was peripheral blood. The source of these receptors is a human donor in a cohort sampled during active COVID-19. The CDR3 runs from the conserved cysteine through the conserved F or W. Fields, in order: J gene, V gene, clone size, D gene, CDR3 protein, CDR3 DNA. D genes are given only for firm matches. The listing skips clone size in some rows; elsewhere it reads once, few, many or a size class.

j_call: TRBJ1-3; v_call: TRBV30; clone_size: -; d_call: -; cdr3_aa: CAWITGNPSGNTIYF; cdr3_nt: TGTGCCTGGATCACGGGAAACCCCTCTGGAAACACCATATATTTT
j_call: TRBJ1-6; v_call: TRBV2; clone_size: -; d_call: TRBD1; cdr3_aa: CASSERGQGDSPLHF; cdr3_nt: TGTGCCAGCAGCGAACGGGGACAGGGGGATTCACCCCTCCACTTT
j_call: TRBJ2-3; v_call: TRBV10-3; clone_size: -; d_call: TRBD2; cdr3_aa: CAITEGPSGRADTQYF; cdr3_nt: TGTGCCATCACTGAGGGCCCTAGCGGGAGGGCAGATACGCAGTATTTT
j_call: TRBJ2-7; v_call: TRBV6-6; clone_size: -; d_call: -; cdr3_aa: CASGQRTYEQYF; cdr3_nt: TGTGCCAGCGGGCAGCGGACCTACGAGCAGTACTTC
j_call: TRBJ1-1; v_call: TRBV28; clone_size: -; d_call: -; cdr3_aa: CASRASAGAFF; cdr3_nt: TGTGCCAGCAGGGCCAGCGCGGGAGCTTTCTTT
j_call: TRBJ1-6; v_call: TRBV5-8; clone_size: -; d_call: -; cdr3_aa: CASSLDGGISPLHF; cdr3_nt: TGTGCCAGCAGCTTGGATGGAGGGATTTCACCCCTCCACTTT
j_call: TRBJ2-3; v_call: TRBV9; clone_size: -; d_call: TRBD2; cdr3_aa: CASSVFGGGPTDTQYF; cdr3_nt: TGTGCCAGCAGCGTATTCGGCGGGGGGCCCACAGATACGCAGTATTTT
j_call: TRBJ1-1; v_call: TRBV28; clone_size: -; d_call: -; cdr3_aa: CASNYLAVNTEAFF; cdr3_nt: TGTGCCAGCAATTACCTGGCGGTGAACACTGAAGCTTTCTTT
j_call: TRBJ2-1; v_call: TRBV11-3; clone_size: few; d_call: TRBD1; cdr3_aa: CASSRDSYYNEQFF; cdr3_nt: TGTGCCAGCAGCCGGGACAGCTACTACAATGAGCAGTTCTTC
j_call: TRBJ2-5; v_call: TRBV2; clone_size: once; d_call: -; cdr3_aa: CASSPEQVGQETQYF; cdr3_nt: TGTGCCAGCAGTCCGGAACAGGTCGGGCAAGAGACCCAGTACTTC
j_call: TRBJ1-3; v_call: TRBV9; clone_size: -; d_call: -; cdr3_aa: CASSVGSLSGNTIYF; cdr3_nt: TGTGCCAGCAGCGTTGGCAGTCTCTCTGGAAACACCATATATTTT
j_call: TRBJ2-7; v_call: TRBV6-6; clone_size: -; d_call: -; cdr3_aa: CASSAAVRTYEQYF; cdr3_nt: TGTGCCAGCAGCGCCGCGGTTCGGACCTACGAGCAGTACTTC
j_call: TRBJ2-7; v_call: TRBV10-3; clone_size: -; d_call: -; cdr3_aa: CAISTGTPSYEQYF; cdr3_nt: TGTGCCATCAGTACCGGGACACCTTCCTACGAGCAGTACTTC
j_call: TRBJ1-1; v_call: TRBV6-5; clone_size: -; d_call: -; cdr3_aa: CASSYGGVGSTEAFF; cdr3_nt: TGTGCCAGCAGTTACGGGGGGGTGGGCAGCACTGAAGCTTTCTTT
j_call: TRBJ2-7; v_call: TRBV5-1; clone_size: -; d_call: -; cdr3_aa: CASSQGTASSYEQYF; cdr3_nt: TGCGCCAGCAGCCAGGGGACGGCTAGCTCCTACGAGCAGTACTTC
j_call: TRBJ2-7; v_call: TRBV2; clone_size: -; d_call: TRBD1; cdr3_aa: CASRRDRTNEQYF; cdr3_nt: TGTGCCAGCAGGAGGGACAGGACGAACGAGCAGTACTTC
j_call: TRBJ2-7; v_call: TRBV7-2; clone_size: medium-sized; d_call: TRBD2; cdr3_aa: CASRRTSGGHYEQYF; cdr3_nt: TGTGCCAGCAGACGGACTAGCGGGGGCCACTACGAGCAGTACTTC
j_call: TRBJ2-7; v_call: TRBV25-1; clone_size: once; d_call: TRBD1; cdr3_aa: CASSAVPDRGLFAEQYF; cdr3_nt: TGTGCCAGCAGTGCAGTACCCGACAGGGGGCTCTTCGCCGAGCAGTACTTC
j_call: TRBJ2-5; v_call: TRBV9; clone_size: -; d_call: -; cdr3_aa: CASSRFSVAEEETQYF; cdr3_nt: TGTGCCAGCAGTCGATTTAGCGTGGCCGAGGAGGAGACCCAGTACTTC
j_call: TRBJ2-7; v_call: TRBV2; clone_size: once; d_call: -; cdr3_aa: CASSESEGSYEQYF; cdr3_nt: TGTGCCAGCAGTGAATCGGAGGGCAGCTACGAGCAGTACTTC
j_call: TRBJ1-1; v_call: TRBV28; clone_size: few; d_call: -; cdr3_aa: CATRVEMNTEAFF; cdr3_nt: TGTGCCACCAGGGTTGAGATGAACACTGAAGCTTTCTTT
j_call: TRBJ1-1; v_call: TRBV24-1; clone_size: once; d_call: TRBD1; cdr3_aa: CATSSTGGNTEAFF; cdr3_nt: TGTGCCACCAGTTCGACAGGGGGGAACACTGAAGCTTTCTTT
j_call: TRBJ2-3; v_call: TRBV19; clone_size: -; d_call: -; cdr3_aa: CASSAASASTDTQYF; cdr3_nt: TGTGCCAGTAGTGCCGCCAGTGCTAGCACAGATACGCAGTATTTT
j_call: TRBJ2-7; v_call: TRBV10-3; clone_size: -; d_call: TRBD1; cdr3_aa: CAISESQGSEQYF; cdr3_nt: TGTGCCATCAGTGAGTCACAGGGGAGCGAGCAATACTTC
j_call: TRBJ2-1; v_call: TRBV4-1; clone_size: -; d_call: TRBD2; cdr3_aa: CASSQVSGRTYNEQFF; cdr3_nt: TGCGCCAGCAGCCAGGTTAGCGGGAGGACCTACAATGAGCAGTTCTTC
j_call: TRBJ2-2; v_call: TRBV11-2; clone_size: -; d_call: -; cdr3_aa: CASSLRSGHGELFF; cdr3_nt: TGTGCCAGCAGCCTCCGTAGTGGACACGGGGAGCTGTTTTTT
j_call: TRBJ1-5; v_call: TRBV18; clone_size: -; d_call: TRBD1; cdr3_aa: CASSPQFSGGDQPQHF; cdr3_nt: TGTGCCAGCTCACCTCAGTTTTCAGGGGGTGATCAGCCCCAGCATTTT
j_call: TRBJ1-1; v_call: TRBV7-9; clone_size: -; d_call: -; cdr3_aa: CASILGHLNTEAFF; cdr3_nt: TGTGCCAGCATCTTGGGGCATCTAAACACTGAAGCTTTCTTT
j_call: TRBJ1-3; v_call: TRBV18; clone_size: -; d_call: -; cdr3_aa: CASSVTPQVREVGNTIYF; cdr3_nt: TGTGCCAGCTCAGTGACTCCACAGGTCAGGGAAGTCGGAAACACCATATATTTT
j_call: TRBJ1-2; v_call: TRBV28; clone_size: few; d_call: TRBD1; cdr3_aa: CASSAGQGYGYTF; cdr3_nt: TGTGCCAGCAGTGCAGGACAGGGATACGGCTACACCTTC
j_call: TRBJ2-7; v_call: TRBV11-2; clone_size: -; d_call: TRBD2; cdr3_aa: CASGLAGNYEQYF; cdr3_nt: TGTGCCAGCGGGCTAGCGGGCAACTACGAGCAGTACTTC
j_call: TRBJ1-6; v_call: TRBV7-9; clone_size: -; d_call: TRBD1; cdr3_aa: CASSLATTGGDNSPLHF; cdr3_nt: TGTGCCAGCAGCTTAGCAACCACAGGGGGCGATAATTCACCCCTCCACTTT
j_call: TRBJ2-5; v_call: TRBV5-4; clone_size: -; d_call: -; cdr3_aa: CASSRKTEYQETQYF; cdr3_nt: TGTGCCAGCAGCCGGAAGACAGAGTACCAAGAGACCCAGTACTTC
j_call: TRBJ1-2; v_call: TRBV10-3; clone_size: -; d_call: -; cdr3_aa: CAISESRDYGYTF; cdr3_nt: TGTGCCATCAGTGAGTCCCGGGACTATGGCTACACCTTC
j_call: TRBJ2-5; v_call: TRBV6-5; clone_size: -; d_call: -; cdr3_aa: CASSYSEGSQETQYF; cdr3_nt: TGTGCCAGCAGTTACTCGGAGGGGTCCCAAGAGACCCAGTACTTC
j_call: TRBJ2-1; v_call: TRBV7-9; clone_size: -; d_call: TRBD1; cdr3_aa: CASSLGDRAHNEQFF; cdr3_nt: TGTGCCAGCAGCTTAGGAGACAGGGCGCACAATGAGCAGTTCTTC
j_call: TRBJ2-2; v_call: TRBV11-2; clone_size: -; d_call: -; cdr3_aa: CASSPLLRGGELFF; cdr3_nt: TGTGCCAGCAGCCCTCTCTTGCGGGGCGGGGAGCTGTTTTTT
j_call: TRBJ2-3; v_call: TRBV7-2; clone_size: few; d_call: TRBD2; cdr3_aa: CASSPGVAGGVVRAQYF; cdr3_nt: TGTGCCAGCAGCCCAGGCGTAGCGGGGGGGGTCGTTAGGGCGCAGTATTTT
j_call: TRBJ2-1; v_call: TRBV5-6; clone_size: -; d_call: TRBD2; cdr3_aa: CASSPLAGVFNEQFF; cdr3_nt: TGTGCCAGCAGCCCTCTAGCGGGAGTTTTCAATGAGCAGTTCTTC
j_call: TRBJ2-3; v_call: TRBV3-1/TRBV3-2; clone_size: -; d_call: -; cdr3_aa: CASSPSSTDTQYF; cdr3_nt: TGTGCCAGCAGTCCCTCTAGCACAGATACGCAGTATTTT
j_call: TRBJ1-2; v_call: TRBV14; clone_size: few; d_call: -; cdr3_aa: CASSPPGMGGYTF; cdr3_nt: TGTGCCAGCAGTCCCCCGGGAATGGGGGGCTACACCTTC
j_call: TRBJ2-2; v_call: TRBV19; clone_size: -; d_call: TRBD2; cdr3_aa: CASSPHSGRAGELFF; cdr3_nt: TGTGCCAGTAGTCCCCATAGCGGGAGGGCCGGGGAGCTGTTTTTT
j_call: TRBJ2-2; v_call: TRBV7-2; clone_size: -; d_call: -; cdr3_aa: CASSLVGPENTGELFF; cdr3_nt: TGTGCCAGCAGCTTAGTGGGGCCGGAGAACACCGGGGAGCTGTTTTTT
j_call: TRBJ2-5; v_call: TRBV10-3; clone_size: few; d_call: -; cdr3_aa: CAISEGSGQETQYF; cdr3_nt: TGTGCCATCAGTGAAGGATCAGGGCAAGAGACCCAGTACTTC
j_call: TRBJ2-1; v_call: TRBV30; clone_size: once; d_call: TRBD2; cdr3_aa: CAWSPPGAGGGKAYNEQFF; cdr3_nt: TGTGCCTGGAGCCCCCCCGGGGCGGGGGGGGGAAAGGCCTACAATGAGCAGTTCTTC
j_call: TRBJ2-1; v_call: TRBV7-2; clone_size: -; d_call: -; cdr3_aa: CASSQFQAYNEQFF; cdr3_nt: TGTGCCAGCAGCCAATTCCAGGCCTACAATGAGCAGTTCTTC
j_call: TRBJ2-3; v_call: TRBV5-1; clone_size: once; d_call: -; cdr3_aa: CASSLLGFRTDTQYF; cdr3_nt: TGCGCCAGCAGCCTCCTAGGTTTTAGGACAGATACGCAGTATTTT
j_call: TRBJ2-5; v_call: TRBV7-9; clone_size: -; d_call: TRBD2; cdr3_aa: CASSLAGVQETQYF; cdr3_nt: TGTGCCAGCAGTCTAGCGGGAGTACAAGAGACCCAGTACTTC
j_call: TRBJ2-1; v_call: TRBV7-2; clone_size: -; d_call: TRBD2; cdr3_aa: CASSPPGLAGGNEQFF; cdr3_nt: TGTGCCAGCAGCCCCCCGGGTCTAGCGGGGGGCAATGAGCAGTTCTTC
j_call: TRBJ1-2; v_call: TRBV19; clone_size: -; d_call: -; cdr3_aa: CASSIGLLRGLEYGYTF; cdr3_nt: TGTGCCAGTAGTATAGGCCTATTGCGAGGGTTAGAATATGGCTACACCTTC
j_call: TRBJ1-3; v_call: TRBV7-7; clone_size: few; d_call: TRBD1; cdr3_aa: CASSKRQGSGNTIYF; cdr3_nt: TGTGCTAGCAGCAAGCGACAGGGCTCTGGAAACACCATATATTTT
j_call: TRBJ2-5; v_call: TRBV18; clone_size: -; d_call: TRBD1; cdr3_aa: CASSPPRGTDTQETQYF; cdr3_nt: TGTGCCAGCTCACCACCGCGAGGGACAGATACCCAAGAGACCCAGTACTTC
j_call: TRBJ2-7; v_call: TRBV10-3; clone_size: -; d_call: -; cdr3_aa: CAIRPNEAGLAYEQYF; cdr3_nt: TGTGCCATCAGACCGAATGAAGCGGGTCTAGCCTACGAGCAGTACTTC
j_call: TRBJ1-4; v_call: TRBV28; clone_size: -; d_call: -; cdr3_aa: CASSDQSRVPNEKLFF; cdr3_nt: TGTGCCAGCAGCGATCAGTCCAGGGTGCCTAATGAAAAACTGTTTTTT
j_call: TRBJ2-1; v_call: TRBV28; clone_size: -; d_call: -; cdr3_aa: CASSLRGQGYNEQFF; cdr3_nt: TGTGCCAGCAGTTTACGGGGCCAGGGGTACAATGAGCAGTTCTTC
j_call: TRBJ1-4; v_call: TRBV19; clone_size: -; d_call: TRBD1; cdr3_aa: CASSPMRGRGPEDEKLFF; cdr3_nt: TGTGCCAGTAGCCCCATGAGAGGCAGGGGGCCTGAAGATGAAAAACTGTTTTTT
j_call: TRBJ2-5; v_call: TRBV6-5; clone_size: -; d_call: -; cdr3_aa: CASSPAQETQYF; cdr3_nt: TGTGCCAGCAGCCCCGCCCAGGAGACCCAGTACTTC
j_call: TRBJ1-2; v_call: TRBV11-2; clone_size: -; d_call: -; cdr3_aa: CASSLQPSDGYTF; cdr3_nt: TGTGCCAGCAGCTTACAACCCTCAGATGGCTACACCTTC
j_call: TRBJ1-5; v_call: TRBV28; clone_size: -; d_call: -; cdr3_aa: CASGREGNQPQHF; cdr3_nt: TGTGCCAGCGGGCGGGAGGGGAATCAGCCCCAGCATTTT